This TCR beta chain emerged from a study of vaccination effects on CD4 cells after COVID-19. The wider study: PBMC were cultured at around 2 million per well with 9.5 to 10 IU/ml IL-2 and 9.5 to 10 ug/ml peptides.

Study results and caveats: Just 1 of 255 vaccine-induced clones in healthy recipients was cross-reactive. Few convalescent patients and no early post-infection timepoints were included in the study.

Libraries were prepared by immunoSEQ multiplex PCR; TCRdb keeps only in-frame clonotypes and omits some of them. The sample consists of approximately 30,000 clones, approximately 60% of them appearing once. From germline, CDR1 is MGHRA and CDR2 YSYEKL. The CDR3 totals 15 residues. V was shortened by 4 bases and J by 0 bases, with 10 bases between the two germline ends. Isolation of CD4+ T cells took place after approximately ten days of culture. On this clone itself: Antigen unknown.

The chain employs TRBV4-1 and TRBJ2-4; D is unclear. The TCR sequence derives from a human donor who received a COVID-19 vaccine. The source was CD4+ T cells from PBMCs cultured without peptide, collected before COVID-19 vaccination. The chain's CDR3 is CASSRRLLAKNIQYF. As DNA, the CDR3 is TGCGCCAGCAGCCGACGATTACTAGCCAAAAACATTCAGTACTTC.